Listed here are 16 T cell receptor beta chains from one sample, sequenced in a study of regulatory T cells in long-lasting Graves disease. Both iRepertoire HTBI primers and Arm-PCR of CDR3 regions were used to build the TCR beta libraries. MiXCR, applied by TCRdb to the multiplex PCR reads, yields one record per CDR3 protein. Of some 410,000 distinct CDR3 sequences listed, roughly 15% were seen once; the top ten hold around 10%. Stated time point: newly diagnosed GD, antithyroid drugs for less than 3 months. TCR sequences were obtained from RNA taken from PBMCs. This same sample was also part of a study on T cells in Graves' hyperthyroidism and ophthalmopathy.

The source was peripheral blood mononuclear cells (PBMCs), collected at new diagnosis, from a patient treated with antithyroid drugs. The receptors were gathered from a woman in her 30s with Graves disease.

The rearrangement joins TRBV9 to TRBJ1-3; D ambiguous. Between the trimmed V and J ends, which lost 3 bases and 8 bases, there was a span of 12 bases. This CDR3 is 13 amino acids long. The germline CDR1 and CDR2 sequences are SGDLS and YYNGEE. CDR3 DNA sequence: TGTGCCAGCAGCGCCAGAGAGGGAGACACCATATATTTT. Its protein product is CASSAREGDTIYF.

There are a few counts of this clonotype. The gene calls are TRBV6-1 and TRBJ2-5; 7 positions agree with TRBD1. The trim removed 6 bases at V and 5 bases at J, leaving 6 bases unmatched. CDR1 MNHNS and CDR2 SASEGT come from the germline V gene. The CDR3 runs 13 residues. The CDR3 is CASSKTGDETQYF. The CDR3 region has the DNA TGTGCCAGCAGCAAAACAGGGGACGAGACCCAGTACTTC.

Points on this clonotype: A much larger clone differs from this one at a single base, so this may be a read error. The gene calls are TRBV6-9 and TRBJ2-3, with no clear D. The DNA end favors TRBJ2-1, so the J call may be wrong. The CDR3 has 11 amino acids. Germline CDR1 MNHGY, CDR2 SVAAGI. CDR3 region: CASSYEAEQFF. CDR3 coding DNA: TGTGCCAGCAGTTACGAGGCTGAGCAGTTCTTC.

This clonotype has ten or more counts. The J gene is TRBJ2-3, the V gene TRBV9, with no clear D. From germline, CDR1 is SGDLS and CDR2 YYNGEE. This CDR3 has 9 amino acids. V was shortened by 8 bases and J by 3 bases, with 1 base between the two germline ends. Here the CDR3 reads CARTDTQYF. The CDR3 DNA is TGTGCCAGAACAGATACGCAGTATTTT.

In its sample, this clonotype was seen many times. The chain uses TRBV12-3 or TRBV12-4 and TRBJ2-1; 8 nucleotides agree with TRBD2. This CDR3 contains 16 residues. V shed 7 bases and J 6 bases; nucleotides not matched to a gene: 14. The CDR3 DNA sequence: TGTGCCAGCACCCTGTTTACTAGCGGCCTCTCCAATGAGCAGTTCTTC. It translates to CASTLFTSGLSNEQFF.

This clonotype was seen a handful of times. This chain uses TRBV20-1 with TRBJ1-2; D remains unclear. V gave up 0 bases and J gave up 7 bases, with 12 bases separating them. Per the germline V gene, CDR1 is DFQATT and CDR2 is SNEGSKA (reference sequence). The CDR3 is 13 amino acids. The CDR3 loop reads CSARESGSGGYTF. The CDR3 nucleotides read TGCAGTGCTAGAGAATCTGGGTCGGGTGGCTACACCTTC.

This chain connects TRBV5-6 to TRBJ2-2; weak D call: TRBD2 (5 bases). V dropped 6 bases and J dropped 1 base, with 13 bases sitting between them. The CDR3 consists of 15 residues. Germline loops: CDR1 SGHDT, CDR2 YYEEEE. In DNA, the CDR3 is TGTGCCAGCAACGACTGGACTGGGAACACCGGGGAGCTGTTTTTT. As protein: CASNDWTGNTGELFF.

The gene calls are TRBV19 and TRBJ2-3; TRBD1 is a possible D gene (7 bases). CDR1 is LNHDA, CDR2 SQIVND, per germline (reference sequence). This CDR3 comprises 14 residues. V dropped 6 bases and J dropped 6 bases, with 16 bases sitting between them. CDR3 DNA: TGTGCCAGTAGCAGGGGGGACGCTTGGGATACGCAGTATTTT. Translating it yields CASSRGDAWDTQYF.

This clonotype was recorded a few times. The chain carries TRBV28 and TRBJ1-4; no reliable D call. The CDR3 extends over 14 amino acids. Looked up from germline, CDR1 is MDHEN and CDR2 is SYDVKM. Trimming cost V 6 bases and J 3 bases, with 11 bases left between them. CDR3 nucleotide sequence: TGTGCCAGCAGCCTTAATTACGCTAATGAAAAACTGTTTTTT. Residues: CASSLNYANEKLFF.

This clonotype appeared many times. The chain links TRBV30 to TRBJ2-1; D call uncertain. This CDR3 comprises 13 residues. From germline, CDR1 is GTSNPN and CDR2 SVGIG (reference sequence). V shed 3 bases and J shed 4 bases, with 10 bases lying between them. CDR3 sequence reads: CAWRGAFYNEQFF. The CDR3 DNA reads as TGTGCCTGGAGGGGCGCATTTTACAATGAGCAGTTCTTC. Combining the CDR3 with reference TRBV30 and TRBJ2-1 gives the whole variable domain SQTIHQWPATLVQPVGSPLSLECTVEGTSNPNLYWYRQAAGRGLQLLFYSVGIGQISSEVPQNLSASRPQDRQFILSSKKLLLSDSGFYLCAWRGAFYNEQFFGPGTRLTVL.

This clonotype was recorded at least ten times. V gene TRBV30 combines with J gene TRBJ2-5; TRBD1 matches 11 bases. V was clipped by 2 bases and J by 5 bases; unmatched bases: 7. Germline-derived CDR1 and CDR2 are GTSNPN and SVGIG (reference sequence). This CDR3 region has 15 residues. CDR3 bases: TGTGCCTGGAGTCCCGGACAGGGGGCCGGCGAGACCCAGTACTTC. Its translation is CAWSPGQGAGETQYF. Complete variable domain (other parts from reference TRBV30 and TRBJ2-5): SQTIHQWPATLVQPVGSPLSLECTVEGTSNPNLYWYRQAAGRGLQLLFYSVGIGQISSEVPQNLSASRPQDRQFILSSKKLLLSDSGFYLCAWSPGQGAGETQYFGPGTRLLVL.

This clonotype has ten or more counts. The J gene is TRBJ2-3, the V gene TRBV20-1; 10 positions match TRBD1. Germline trimming cut 6 bases from V and 7 bases from J; bases unmatched to any gene: 16. Germline V gene data show CDR1 as DFQATT and CDR2 as SNEGSKA (reference sequence). The CDR3 spans 16 residues. Here the CDR3 DNA reads TGCAGTGCCGAAATTTGGGACAGGGGAGTTCTTAATACGCAGTATTTT. Protein: CSAEIWDRGVLNTQYF.

As for this clonotype: This sequence may be a read error, since a much larger clone differs from it by one base. The rearrangement links TRBV30 to TRBJ2-7; D is possibly TRBD2 (5 bases). The V end was cut by 0 bases, the J end by 5 bases, with 8 bases between. Germline-derived CDR1 and CDR2 are GTSNPN and SVGIG (reference sequence). The length of the CDR3 is 12 residues. CDR3 in DNA: TGTGCCTGGAGTGTAAGCGGCCACGAGCAGTACTTC. Translation: CAWSVSGHEQYF.

Ten or more counts support this clonotype. The gene calls are TRBV6-1 and TRBJ2-2; TRBD2 is a possible D gene (5 bases). Germline V CDR1 and CDR2: MNHNS, SASEGT. V gave up 0 bases and J gave up 6 bases, with 11 bases separating them. CDR3 length: 15 residues. The CDR3 sequence: CASSEALARAGELFF. DNA for the CDR3: TGTGCCAGCAGTGAAGCCCTAGCTAGGGCCGGGGAGCTGTTTTTT.

Only a few counts were recorded for this clonotype. This chain connects TRBV11-1 to TRBJ2-1, with TRBD2 as a possible D gene (6 bases). This CDR3 contains 16 residues. V was pared by 5 bases and J by 3 bases, with 17 bases between. Germline V gene data show CDR1 as SGHAT and CDR2 as FQDESV (reference sequence). The CDR3: CASSRSLAHYYNEQFF. The CDR3 coding sequence is TGTGCCAGCAGCCGCTCCCTAGCGCACTACTACAATGAGCAGTTCTTC.

This clonotype has more than one count but fewer than ten. The V call is TRBV7-6, the J call TRBJ2-3, with a tentative D call TRBD2 (6 bases). CDR1 SGHVS and CDR2 FNYEAQ come from the germline V gene. The V and J ends lost 1 base and 8 bases respectively, with 13 bases between them. The CDR3 has 14 amino acids. CDR3: CASSLVSRGSTQYF. In DNA, the CDR3 is TGTGCCAGCAGCTTAGTCTCCCGGGGGAGTACGCAGTATTTT.